This T cell receptor (beta chain) was profiled in a study of CD8+CD57+ T cells in acquired aplastic anemia. Study in general: The study obtained about 10.8 million reads on average for CD4+ cells from healthy donors.

Using genomic DNA as the template, TCR beta VDJ and CDR3 profiling was carried out. TCRdb re-called the reads through MiXCR, storing one row per CDR3 protein. The sample includes around 400,000 distinct CDR3 sequences, about two thirds of them seen just once. Overall study results and limits: Levels of CD8+ Simpson's diversity were not significantly distinct in patients versus controls. Over 25 CD8+ CDR3 sequences occurred in both the patients and the controls.

Turning to this clonotype: What it binds is not known. A much larger clonotype is one base distant, so this may be a read error.

The specimen sequenced was sorted CD4+, CD8+, or CD8+CD57+ T cells (not recorded which) from PBMCs. The source is a human donor in good health, serving as a control.

CDR3 nucleotides: TGTGCCAGCAGCGGGGGACGGGGGGCGGATGAGCAGTTCTTC. This translates into CASSGGRGADEQFF. V and J are TRBV6-1 and TRBJ2-1, with a possible D match to TRBD2 (7 bases). Germline V gene data show CDR1 as MNHNS and CDR2 as SASEGT. The CDR3 runs to 14 residues. V was cut by 6 bases and J by 8 bases, with 17 bases left in between.